This T cell receptor beta chain was sequenced for a study of T cells after yellow fever vaccination. Overall study results and limits: After the booster, 96% of CD4 and approximately 87% of CD8 primary-response clones were re-detected.

Turning to this clonotype: The antigen is unknown.

The ends were cut back, 0 bases at V and 5 bases at J, with 4 bases in the middle. CDR1 and CDR2 from the germline V gene are SGHKS and YYEKEE (reference sequence). The CDR3 is 12 residues long. TCRdb passed the 5' RACE reads through MiXCR, listing each CDR3 protein once. The sample carries about 120,000 distinct CDR3 sequences, roughly 10% recorded once. This material consisted of CD8+ T cells sorted from PBMCs, taken on the day of the yellow fever booster vaccination. This TCR came from a man aged 18 to 29 who received the YFV17D yellow fever vaccine. The J gene is TRBJ2-3, the V gene TRBV5-5; D ambiguous. CDR3: CASSLDVDTQYF. The CDR3 coding sequence is TGTGCCAGCAGCTTGGATGTAGATACGCAGTATTTT.